A selection of T cell receptor beta chains follows, all from one sample in a study of cytomegalovirus exposure and HLA in healthy donors. Libraries were prepared by immunoSEQ multiplex PCR; TCRdb keeps only in-frame clonotypes and omits some of them. The table includes more than 200,000 clones, approximately 70% detected once. Sequencing was carried out using PBMCs. The receptor set was obtained from a man aged 35 to 55 in good health and CMV-seropositive. Each CDR3 is given with its conserved first and last residue. Each record gives: clone size, J gene, V gene, D gene, CDR3 protein, CDR3 DNA. A D gene is named only where the DNA matches it firmly. The size of a clone is reported for some rows only, either as once, few or many, or as a class for expanded clones.

abundance: NA; j_gene: TRBJ1-5; v_gene: TRBV10-3; d_gene: TRBD1; CDR3aa: CAIGTASGSQPQHF; CDR3nt: TGTGCCATTGGGACAGCAAGTGGGAGTCAGCCCCAGCATTTT
abundance: NA; j_gene: TRBJ1-4; v_gene: TRBV7-9; d_gene: NA; CDR3aa: CASSLVSLSNEKLFF; CDR3nt: TGTGCCAGCAGCTTAGTTTCCCTATCTAATGAAAAACTGTTTTTT
abundance: NA; j_gene: TRBJ2-3; v_gene: TRBV11-2; d_gene: TRBD2; CDR3aa: CASSSWTSAPRDTQYF; CDR3nt: TGTGCCAGCAGCTCCTGGACTAGCGCCCCCCGGGATACGCAGTATTTT
abundance: NA; j_gene: TRBJ1-5; v_gene: TRBV28; d_gene: NA; CDR3aa: CASTTRQIQPQHF; CDR3nt: TGTGCCAGCACGACAAGACAGATTCAGCCCCAGCATTTT
abundance: NA; j_gene: TRBJ2-1; v_gene: TRBV28; d_gene: NA; CDR3aa: CASRARGAEQFF; CDR3nt: TGTGCCAGCAGGGCACGCGGGGCGGAGCAGTTCTTC
abundance: NA; j_gene: TRBJ2-1; v_gene: TRBV4-1; d_gene: TRBD2; CDR3aa: CASSLTSGGFSEQFF; CDR3nt: TGCGCCAGCAGCCTCACTAGCGGGGGGTTCAGTGAGCAGTTCTTC
abundance: few; j_gene: TRBJ2-7; v_gene: TRBV5-6; d_gene: NA; CDR3aa: CASESSSYEQYF; CDR3nt: TGTGCCAGCGAAAGTAGCTCCTACGAGCAGTACTTC
abundance: NA; j_gene: TRBJ2-5; v_gene: TRBV6-1; d_gene: NA; CDR3aa: CAGSGGLGETQYF; CDR3nt: TGTGCCGGGTCAGGGGGGTTGGGAGAGACCCAGTACTTC
abundance: NA; j_gene: TRBJ2-7; v_gene: TRBV5-6; d_gene: NA; CDR3aa: CASSPRLGGTKDEQYF; CDR3nt: TGTGCCAGCAGCCCCCGGCTCGGGGGAACTAAGGACGAGCAGTACTTC
abundance: few; j_gene: TRBJ2-5; v_gene: TRBV5-4; d_gene: NA; CDR3aa: CASSLESETQYF; CDR3nt: TGTGCCAGCAGCTTGGAATCGGAGACCCAGTACTTC
abundance: NA; j_gene: TRBJ1-2; v_gene: TRBV6-5; d_gene: TRBD1; CDR3aa: CASRLTGESNYGYTF; CDR3nt: TGTGCCAGCAGACTCACAGGGGAGTCGAACTATGGCTACACCTTC
abundance: NA; j_gene: TRBJ2-3; v_gene: TRBV5-1; d_gene: NA; CDR3aa: CASSLGQVPYTQYF; CDR3nt: TGCGCCAGCAGCTTGGGGCAGGTCCCATATACGCAGTATTTT
abundance: NA; j_gene: TRBJ1-1; v_gene: TRBV6-1; d_gene: NA; CDR3aa: CASSELGANTEAFF; CDR3nt: TGTGCCAGCAGTGAGCTCGGAGCGAACACTGAAGCTTTCTTT
abundance: NA; j_gene: TRBJ1-5; v_gene: TRBV21-1; d_gene: NA; CDR3aa: CASTTGFGQPQHF; CDR3nt: TGTGCCAGCACCACAGGGTTCGGGCAGCCCCAGCATTTT
abundance: once; j_gene: TRBJ1-2; v_gene: TRBV5-5; d_gene: TRBD1; CDR3aa: CASSSTGFGGFGYTF; CDR3nt: TGTGCCAGCAGCTCGACAGGGTTTGGCGGGTTCGGCTACACCTTC
abundance: NA; j_gene: TRBJ2-3; v_gene: TRBV27; d_gene: TRBD2; CDR3aa: CASSSQGSGGGTDTQYF; CDR3nt: TGTGCCAGCAGTTCCCAGGGTAGCGGGGGAGGCACAGATACGCAGTATTTT
abundance: NA; j_gene: TRBJ2-2; v_gene: TRBV10-3; d_gene: NA; CDR3aa: CAIRGQGHGGELFF; CDR3nt: TGTGCCATCAGAGGGCAGGGGCACGGCGGGGAGCTGTTTTTT
abundance: NA; j_gene: TRBJ1-3; v_gene: TRBV19; d_gene: NA; CDR3aa: CASSMGGSGNTIYF; CDR3nt: TGTGCCAGTAGTATGGGAGGCTCTGGAAACACCATATATTTT
abundance: NA; j_gene: TRBJ1-4; v_gene: TRBV6-5; d_gene: TRBD1; CDR3aa: CASSSVTGVGGKLFF; CDR3nt: TGTGCCAGCAGTTCCGTGACAGGGGTAGGAGGAAAACTGTTTTTT
abundance: NA; j_gene: TRBJ2-5; v_gene: TRBV6-5; d_gene: NA; CDR3aa: CASLKRGGGETQYF; CDR3nt: TGTGCCAGCCTAAAAAGGGGGGGCGGGGAGACCCAGTACTTC
abundance: NA; j_gene: TRBJ1-1; v_gene: TRBV2; d_gene: TRBD1; CDR3aa: CASVSGTGGTEAFF; CDR3nt: TGTGCCAGCGTCTCCGGGACAGGGGGCACTGAAGCTTTCTTT
abundance: NA; j_gene: TRBJ1-6; v_gene: TRBV6-5; d_gene: NA; CDR3aa: CASSYQTSRYNSPLHF; CDR3nt: TGTGCCAGCAGTTACCAGACAAGTAGATACAATTCACCCCTCCACTTT
abundance: NA; j_gene: TRBJ1-1; v_gene: TRBV2; d_gene: NA; CDR3aa: CASSVKAGVFSMNTEAFF; CDR3nt: TGTGCCAGCAGTGTTAAAGCCGGGGTTTTCTCAATGAACACTGAAGCTTTCTTT
abundance: NA; j_gene: TRBJ2-1; v_gene: TRBV7-9; d_gene: NA; CDR3aa: CASSEGGYNEQFF; CDR3nt: TGTGCCAGCAGCGAGGGTGGCTACAATGAGCAGTTCTTC
abundance: NA; j_gene: TRBJ2-1; v_gene: TRBV29-1; d_gene: TRBD2; CDR3aa: CSVEDASGGLDAQFF; CDR3nt: TGCAGCGTTGAGGATGCTAGCGGGGGGTTGGATGCGCAGTTCTTC
abundance: NA; j_gene: TRBJ1-6; v_gene: TRBV4-3; d_gene: TRBD1; CDR3aa: CASSQEEGAGGSPLHF; CDR3nt: TGCGCCAGCAGCCAAGAGGAGGGGGCCGGGGGATCACCCCTCCACTTT
abundance: NA; j_gene: TRBJ1-1; v_gene: TRBV10-2; d_gene: NA; CDR3aa: CAIAQRGNTEAFF; CDR3nt: TGCGCCATCGCGCAGCGGGGGAACACTGAAGCTTTCTTT
abundance: NA; j_gene: TRBJ2-1; v_gene: TRBV1; d_gene: NA; CDR3aa: CTSSQRTGQLYNEQFF; CDR3nt: TGCACCAGCAGCCAAAGGACGGGACAGCTCTACAATGAGCAGTTCTTC
abundance: NA; j_gene: TRBJ1-5; v_gene: TRBV7-6; d_gene: NA; CDR3aa: CASSLGSGWQPQHF; CDR3nt: TGTGCCAGCAGCTTAGGGTCAGGGTGGCAGCCCCAGCATTTT
abundance: NA; j_gene: TRBJ1-1; v_gene: TRBV7-2; d_gene: NA; CDR3aa: CASSLQGGTEAFF; CDR3nt: TGTGCCAGCAGCTTACAGGGAGGTACTGAAGCTTTCTTT
abundance: NA; j_gene: TRBJ2-2; v_gene: TRBV6-1; d_gene: TRBD1; CDR3aa: CASSPRGTGELFF; CDR3nt: TGTGCCAGCAGTCCCAGGGGGACCGGGGAGCTGTTTTTT
abundance: few; j_gene: TRBJ2-7; v_gene: TRBV6-5; d_gene: NA; CDR3aa: CASSGTQVSYEQYF; CDR3nt: TGTGCCAGCAGCGGGACACAAGTCTCCTACGAGCAGTACTTC
abundance: NA; j_gene: TRBJ2-7; v_gene: TRBV27; d_gene: NA; CDR3aa: CASSLARNAYEQYF; CDR3nt: TGTGCCAGCAGTTTAGCGCGGAACGCATACGAGCAGTACTTC
abundance: NA; j_gene: TRBJ2-5; v_gene: TRBV5-4; d_gene: NA; CDR3aa: CASSSHPVRVLETQYF; CDR3nt: TGTGCCAGCAGTTCTCACCCCGTCCGGGTTTTGGAGACCCAGTACTTC
abundance: NA; j_gene: TRBJ2-5; v_gene: TRBV6-6; d_gene: TRBD2; CDR3aa: CASSYFGGGVGETQYF; CDR3nt: TGTGCCAGCAGTTACTTCGGGGGAGGGGTGGGGGAGACCCAGTACTTC
abundance: NA; j_gene: TRBJ1-3; v_gene: TRBV2; d_gene: NA; CDR3aa: CASKSDSGNTIYF; CDR3nt: TGTGCCAGCAAGTCAGACTCTGGAAACACCATATATTTT
abundance: few; j_gene: TRBJ1-4; v_gene: TRBV5-8; d_gene: TRBD1; CDR3aa: CASSFDRGREKLFF; CDR3nt: TGTGCCAGCAGCTTCGACAGGGGGCGGGAAAAACTGTTTTTT
abundance: NA; j_gene: TRBJ2-7; v_gene: TRBV18; d_gene: TRBD1; CDR3aa: CASSMGQGAYEQYF; CDR3nt: TGTGCCAGCTCGATGGGACAGGGGGCCTACGAGCAGTACTTC
abundance: NA; j_gene: TRBJ1-3; v_gene: TRBV9; d_gene: NA; CDR3aa: CASSALGGSGNTIYF; CDR3nt: TGTGCCAGCAGCGCCCTCGGGGGGTCTGGAAACACCATATATTTT
abundance: once; j_gene: TRBJ2-7; v_gene: TRBV6-5; d_gene: TRBD1; CDR3aa: CASSSPAGTVYEQYF; CDR3nt: TGTGCCAGCAGTTCCCCAGCCGGGACAGTCTACGAGCAGTACTTC
abundance: NA; j_gene: TRBJ1-5; v_gene: TRBV5-1; d_gene: NA; CDR3aa: CASSLARDQPQHF; CDR3nt: TGCGCCAGCAGCTTGGCCCGAGATCAGCCCCAGCATTTT
abundance: NA; j_gene: TRBJ2-1; v_gene: TRBV27; d_gene: NA; CDR3aa: CASSLWLGGNEQFF; CDR3nt: TGTGCCAGCAGTTTATGGTTGGGGGGAAACGAGCAGTTCTTC
abundance: NA; j_gene: TRBJ1-4; v_gene: TRBV2; d_gene: NA; CDR3aa: CASSGLLRTKDEKLFF; CDR3nt: TGTGCCAGCAGTGGACTCCTAAGGACTAAGGATGAAAAACTGTTTTTT
abundance: NA; j_gene: TRBJ2-1; v_gene: TRBV5-1; d_gene: TRBD2; CDR3aa: CASSLVWGGNNEQFF; CDR3nt: TGCGCCAGCAGCTTGGTTTGGGGGGGGAACAATGAGCAGTTCTTC
abundance: NA; j_gene: TRBJ1-1; v_gene: TRBV14; d_gene: NA; CDR3aa: CASSQDRGGTEAFF; CDR3nt: TGTGCCAGCAGCCAAGATCGGGGGGGCACTGAAGCTTTCTTT
abundance: NA; j_gene: TRBJ2-3; v_gene: TRBV27; d_gene: NA; CDR3aa: CASSLSGSIDTQYF; CDR3nt: TGTGCCAGCAGTTTATCCGGGTCGATAGATACGCAGTATTTT
abundance: NA; j_gene: TRBJ2-5; v_gene: TRBV6-1; d_gene: NA; CDR3aa: CASSVSPQGIQETQYF; CDR3nt: TGTGCCAGCAGTGTCTCCCCACAGGGTATCCAAGAGACCCAGTACTTC
abundance: NA; j_gene: TRBJ2-7; v_gene: TRBV29-1; d_gene: NA; CDR3aa: CSGLQGVEQYF; CDR3nt: TGCAGCGGCTTACAGGGAGTCGAGCAGTACTTC
abundance: NA; j_gene: TRBJ1-1; v_gene: TRBV18; d_gene: TRBD1; CDR3aa: CASSQNARDREAEAFF; CDR3nt: TGTGCCAGCTCACAAAACGCCCGGGACAGGGAAGCTGAAGCTTTCTTT